This T cell receptor (beta chain) was retrieved from a study of Graves' ophthalmopathy and Graves' hyperthyroidism. The study, taken as a whole, reports: The study's model predicted ophthalmopathy progression at 70% to 71% sensitivity and 72% to 85% specificity.

Researchers took RNA transcripts and amplified TCR beta CDR3 regions from them. First-round RT-PCR employed HTBI primers, with a second-round multiplex PCR after it. TCRdb re-derived calls from the multiplex PCR reads in MiXCR, one entry per CDR3 protein. This table holds approximately 640,000 distinct CDR3 sequences, about two fifths found once. This clonotype has at least ten counts. Its antigen is still unknown. V lost 1 base, J lost 4 bases, and 16 bases lay in between. The CDR3 length is 16 residues. The V gene's germline CDR1 is SEHNR and CDR2 FQNEAQ (reference sequence). Under 3 months in duration, the ophthalmopathy in affected donors had moderate-to-severe activity, CAS ≥3 and NOSPECS ≥4.

The V and J genes are TRBV7-9 and TRBJ2-5; D is ambiguous. The sequence was obtained from an adult man with Graves' ophthalmopathy. The sequencing input was peripheral blood. This chain's CDR3 is CASSLVWTSGIETQYF. In DNA, the CDR3 is TGTGCCAGCAGCTTAGTCTGGACCTCTGGGATAGAGACCCAGTACTTC.